A single sample is the source of the 13 T cell receptor beta chains below, sequenced in a study of memory CD4+ T cells and cytomegalovirus serostatus. The sort gate was single viable CD3+CD4+CD8-CD45RO+ cells for memory CD4+ T cells. The repertoire was sequenced with immunoSEQ multiplex PCR; TCRdb's copy has only in-frame clones and lacks some. The data contain about 46,000 clones, about three quarters of them singletons. Sequences were obtained from memory CD4+ T cells from blood. The receptors were sampled from an adult in good health and CMV-seronegative.

This clone is deemed medium-sized. The chain has TRBV28 and TRBJ1-5, with 9 bases lining up with TRBD1. V shed 6 bases and J 0 bases; nucleotides not matched to a gene: 9. Germline values: CDR1 MDHEN, CDR2 SYDVKM. CDR3 size: 17 residues. The CDR3 DNA follows: TGTGCCAGCAGGAACCGGGACAGGGACTATAGCAATCAGCCCCAGCATTTT. Protein product: CASRNRDRDYSNQPQHF.

The gene calls are TRBV6-6 and TRBJ2-7; 10 nucleotides line up with TRBD2. V shed 6 bases, J shed 4 bases, and the junction held 6 bases outside the gene matches. CDR3 length: 14 residues. Germline loops: CDR1 MNHNY, CDR2 SVGAGI (reference sequence). Here the CDR3 reads CASRRTSGVYEQYF. CDR3 nucleotide sequence: TGTGCCAGCAGGAGGACTAGCGGAGTATACGAGCAGTACTTC.

The CDR3 DNA reads TGTGCCAGCAGTGAGTGGCCAATTTCCGAAGCTTTCTTT. Its translation: CASSEWPISEAFF. V and J are TRBV6-1 and TRBJ1-1; D remains ambiguous. Per germline, CDR1 MNHNS and CDR2 SASEGT. The CDR3 extends over 13 amino acids. Trimming left V 3 bases short and J 8 bases short, with 13 bases between.

This clone was seen a single time. The chain has TRBV18 and TRBJ1-5; TRBD1 might be the D (5 bases). V was shortened by 3 bases and J by 3 bases, with 18 bases between the two germline ends. The CDR3 has 17 residues. Per germline, CDR1 KGHSH and CDR2 LQKENI. CDR3 in amino acids: CASSPEALRGSNQPQHF. Here the CDR3 DNA reads TGTGCCAGCTCACCCGAAGCCCTAAGGGGTTCCAATCAGCCCCAGCATTTT.

CDR3 DNA sequence: TGTGCCAGCAGCTCTTGGACAGGGGGCGCCTTTAACGAGCAGTACTTC. Residues: CASSSWTGGAFNEQYF. The gene calls are TRBV11-2 and TRBJ2-7, with TRBD1 identical over 11 bases. Losses at the gene ends were 4 bases for V and 5 bases for J; bases not matched to a gene: 10. CDR3 size: 16 residues. Germline V gene lookup returns CDR1 SGHAT and CDR2 FQNNGV.

The J gene is TRBJ1-1, the V gene TRBV7-6; D not certain. CDR3 length: 15 residues. Deletions cut 1 base from V and 1 base from J, with 10 bases between. CDR1 SGHVS and CDR2 FNYEAQ come from the germline V gene. CDR3 coding DNA: TGTGCCAGCAGCTTAGTTTCAGGACCGAACACTGAAGCTTTCTTT. This sequence encodes CASSLVSGPNTEAFF.

The chain joins TRBV19 to TRBJ1-2; 8 bases are shared with TRBD1. The CDR3 sequence is 15 residues long. V lost 6 bases to trimming and J lost 6 bases; unmatched junction nucleotides: 12. CDR1 is LNHDA and CDR2 is SQIVND in the germline V gene (reference sequence). CDR3 protein: CASSPQSATGDGYTF. The DNA for the CDR3 is TGTGCCAGTAGCCCACAGAGCGCGACAGGGGATGGCTACACCTTC.

This chain links TRBV6-6 with TRBJ1-1; 10 bases map to TRBD1. The CDR3 is 14 residues long. Per germline, CDR1 MNHNY and CDR2 SVGAGI (reference sequence). V was clipped by 6 bases and J by 8 bases; unmatched bases: 9. The CDR3, as DNA: TGTGCCAGCAGCGAAAAGCCGACAGGGGGCGAAGCTTTCTTT. It codes for CASSEKPTGGEAFF.

The chain links TRBV7-3 to TRBJ2-1; either TRBD1 or TRBD2 may supply D (5 bases each). This CDR3 is 15 amino acids long. The germline V gene has CDR1 SGHTA and CDR2 FQGTGA. V dropped 4 bases and J dropped 5 bases, with 15 bases sitting between them. CDR3 in DNA: TGTGCCAGCAGCTGGGGACCCCCGCAAAACAATGAGCAGTTCTTC. The encoded protein is CASSWGPPQNNEQFF.

The chain employs TRBV27 and TRBJ2-7; 8 nucleotides line up with TRBD1. CDR3 length: 15 residues. CDR1 is MNHEY and CDR2 is SMNVEV in the germline V gene (reference sequence). The V gene end was trimmed by 4 bases and the J gene end by 1 base; junction bases not matched to a gene: 6. The CDR3 DNA reads TGTGCCAGCAGTTCCCGGGACAGGAGATCCTACGAGCAGTACTTC. The encoded protein is CASSSRDRRSYEQYF.

The J gene is TRBJ2-7, the V gene TRBV12-5, with 11 bases fitting TRBD1. Looked up from germline, CDR1 is LGHNT and CDR2 is FRNRAP. Trimming cost V 1 base and J 5 bases; bases outside gene matches: 4. The CDR3 has 15 residues. The CDR3 here is CASGLGTGGRHEQYF. The CDR3 coding sequence is TGTGCTAGTGGTTTGGGGACAGGGGGCAGACACGAGCAGTACTTC.

The chain is built from TRBV27 and TRBJ2-1, with 13 bases that match TRBD2. Germline CDR1 and CDR2: MNHEY and SMNVEV (reference sequence). There are 16 residues in the CDR3. J gave up 6 bases and V 5 bases, and 7 bases lay outside the gene matches. CDR3 sequence reads: CASSLRLAGGLNEQFF. The CDR3 bases are TGTGCCAGCAGTCTACGACTAGCGGGGGGCCTCAATGAGCAGTTCTTC.

The rearrangement links TRBV25-1 to TRBJ2-1; D may be TRBD1 (6 bases). This CDR3 region has 14 residues. Per germline, CDR1 MGHDK and CDR2 SYGVNS. Trimming took off 2 bases at V and 9 bases at J, with 14 bases between the two ends. The CDR3 DNA is TGTGCCAGCAGTGAAGAGCAGGGGCGTAGTGAGCAGTTCTTC. Translation gives CASSEEQGRSEQFF.